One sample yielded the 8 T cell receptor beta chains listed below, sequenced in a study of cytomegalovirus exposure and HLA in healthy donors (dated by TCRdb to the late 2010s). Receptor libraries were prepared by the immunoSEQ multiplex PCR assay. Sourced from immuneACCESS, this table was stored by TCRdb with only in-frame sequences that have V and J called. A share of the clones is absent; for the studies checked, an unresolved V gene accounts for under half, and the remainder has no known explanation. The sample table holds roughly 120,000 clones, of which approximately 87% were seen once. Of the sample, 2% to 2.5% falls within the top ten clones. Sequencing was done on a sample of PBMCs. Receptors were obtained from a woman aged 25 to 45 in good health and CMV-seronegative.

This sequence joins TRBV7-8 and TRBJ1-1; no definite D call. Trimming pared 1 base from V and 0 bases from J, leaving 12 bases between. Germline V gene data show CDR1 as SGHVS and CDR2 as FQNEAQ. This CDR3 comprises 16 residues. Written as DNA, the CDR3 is TGTGCCAGCAGCTTAGTTCGGCGACACTTGAACACTGAAGCTTTCTTT. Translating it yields CASSLVRRHLNTEAFF.

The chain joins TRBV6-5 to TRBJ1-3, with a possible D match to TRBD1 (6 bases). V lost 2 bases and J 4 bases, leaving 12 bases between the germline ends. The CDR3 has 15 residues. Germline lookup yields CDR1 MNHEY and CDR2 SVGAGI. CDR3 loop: CASSYQGTSGNTIYF. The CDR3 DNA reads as TGTGCCAGCAGTTACCAGGGGACATCAGGAAACACCATATATTTT.

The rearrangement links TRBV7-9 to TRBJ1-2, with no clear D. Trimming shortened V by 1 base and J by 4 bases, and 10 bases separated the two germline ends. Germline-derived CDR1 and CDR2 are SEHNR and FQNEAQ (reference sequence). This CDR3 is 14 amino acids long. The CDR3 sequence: CASSLDTQIYGYTF. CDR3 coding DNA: TGTGCCAGCAGCTTAGACACGCAGATCTATGGCTACACCTTC.

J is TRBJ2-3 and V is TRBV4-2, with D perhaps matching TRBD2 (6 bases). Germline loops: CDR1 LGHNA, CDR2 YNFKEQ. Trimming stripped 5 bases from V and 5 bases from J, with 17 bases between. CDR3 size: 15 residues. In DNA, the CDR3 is TGTGCCAGCAGCGGAAACAGACTAGATGGAGATACGCAGTATTTT. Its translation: CASSGNRLDGDTQYF.

CDR3 region: CASSPRDRGGAAKTQYF. In DNA, the CDR3 is TGTGCCAGCAGCCCGCGGGACCGCGGGGGGGCCGCGAAGACCCAGTACTTC. The J gene is TRBJ2-5, the V gene TRBV11-3; 9 nucleotides match TRBD2. The CDR3 runs 17 residues. V lost 5 bases, J lost 6 bases, and 16 bases stayed unmatched. The germline CDR1 and CDR2 sequences are SGHNT and YENEEA.

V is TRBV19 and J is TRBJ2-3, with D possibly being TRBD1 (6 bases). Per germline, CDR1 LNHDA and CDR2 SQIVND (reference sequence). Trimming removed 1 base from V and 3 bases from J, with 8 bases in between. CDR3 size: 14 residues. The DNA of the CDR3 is TGTGCCAGTAGTATAGGGGGGCTGACAGATACGCAGTATTTT. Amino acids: CASSIGGLTDTQYF.

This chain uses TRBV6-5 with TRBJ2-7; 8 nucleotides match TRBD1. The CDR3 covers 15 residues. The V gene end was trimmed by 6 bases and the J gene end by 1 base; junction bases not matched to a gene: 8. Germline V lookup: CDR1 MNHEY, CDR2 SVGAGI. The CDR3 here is CASSSVDRASYEQYF. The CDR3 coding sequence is TGTGCCAGCAGCTCAGTGGACAGGGCATCCTACGAGCAGTACTTC.

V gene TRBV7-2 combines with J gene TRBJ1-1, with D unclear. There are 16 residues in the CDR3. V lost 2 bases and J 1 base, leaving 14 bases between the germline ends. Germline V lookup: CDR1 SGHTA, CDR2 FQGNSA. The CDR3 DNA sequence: TGTGCCAGCAGCTTATTCCCCTATACAGAGAACACTGAAGCTTTCTTT. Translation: CASSLFPYTENTEAFF.